Shown below are 26 T cell receptor beta chains from a single sample sequenced in a study of T cell responses to AZD1222 COVID-19 vaccine. Sequencing used immunoSEQ multiplex PCR; TCRdb keeps in-frame clones, though not all of them. The sample yields 110,000 to 150,000 clones, roughly 92% seen once. Source: peripheral blood, taken on day 0 of AZD1222 vaccination. These receptors were taken from an adult in good health.

The V and J genes are TRBV7-2 and TRBJ1-3, with TRBD1 as a possible D gene (5 bases). V lost 5 bases to trimming and J lost 4 bases, with 18 bases between them. The CDR3 runs to 16 residues. CDR1 is SGHTA and CDR2 is FQGNSA in the germline V gene. The CDR3 loop is CASSENGRGTGNTIYF. As DNA, the CDR3 is TGTGCCAGCAGCGAAAACGGTCGGGGGACCGGAAACACCATATATTTT.

The genes are TRBV5-5 and TRBJ2-7; 10 positions match TRBD1. Looked up from germline, CDR1 is SGHKS and CDR2 is YYEKEE (reference sequence). V gave up 1 base and J gave up 2 bases; unmatched junction bases: 9. This CDR3 contains 17 residues. Here the CDR3 DNA reads TGTGCCAGCAGCTTGAATCCCTCGGGACAGGGGACCTACGAGCAGTACTTC. This gives the protein CASSLNPSGQGTYEQYF.

CDR3 sequence reads: CASSERATDTQYF. CDR3 sequence (DNA): TGTGCCAGCAGTGAAAGGGCCACAGATACGCAGTATTTT. The J gene is TRBJ2-3, the V gene TRBV6-1; D gene uncertain. Germline lookup yields CDR1 MNHNS and CDR2 SASEGT. The V end was cut by 2 bases, the J end by 2 bases, with 5 bases between. CDR3 length: 13 amino acids.

The chain recombines TRBV2 with TRBJ2-5; TRBD1 matches at 8 bases. Germline CDR1 reads SNHLY; CDR2 reads FYNNEI. Losses at the gene ends were 9 bases for V and 3 bases for J; bases not matched to a gene: 6. CDR3 length: 13 residues. CDR3 nucleotide sequence: TGTGCCAGAAAGGACAGGGTCAAAGAGACCCAGTACTTC. Translated: CARKDRVKETQYF.

This clone was picked up one time. The rearrangement uses TRBV18 and TRBJ2-2; 8 nucleotides agree with TRBD2. CDR1 and CDR2 (germline): KGHSH, LQKENI. The CDR3 is made up of 16 amino acids. V dropped 0 bases and J dropped 3; count of bases not matched to a gene: 3. The CDR3 spells CASSPPSGRDTGELFF. The CDR3 DNA is TGTGCCAGCTCACCACCCTCCGGGAGGGACACCGGGGAGCTGTTTTTT.

The rearrangement uses TRBV5-1 and TRBJ1-1; D might be TRBD1 (6 bases). Trimming took 4 bases from V and 4 from J, leaving 14 bases between them. This CDR3 has 14 amino acids. Germline V CDR1 and CDR2: SGHRS, YFSETQ. CDR3 protein: CASSRDTGGTEAFF. Here the CDR3 DNA reads TGCGCCAGCAGCCGGGACACCGGGGGCACTGAAGCTTTCTTT.

The CDR3 bases are TGTGCCAGCAGCGCGGGGACTAGCGGGAGGAGAGAGACCCAGTACTTC. Translating it yields CASSAGTSGRRETQYF. This chain connects TRBV13 to TRBJ2-5, with 15 positions matching TRBD2. Germline V CDR1 and CDR2: PRHDT, FYEKMQ (reference sequence). This CDR3 is 16 amino acids long. V lost 5 bases and J lost 4; bases outside the gene matches: 5.

The V and J genes are TRBV7-3 and TRBJ1-1; possible D gene TRBD1, 6 bases. The CDR3 length is 17 residues. Trimming shortened V by 2 bases and J by 0 bases, and 16 bases separated the two germline ends. The germline V gene encodes CDR1 SGHTA and CDR2 FQGTGA. CDR3 bases: TGTGCCAGCAGCTTATTCCCCCGGGGGCTCATGAACACTGAAGCTTTCTTT. This translates into CASSLFPRGLMNTEAFF.

The chain links TRBV4-1 to TRBJ2-1; 8 nucleotides agree with TRBD1. With 0 bases clipped from V and 9 bases from J, the junction kept 13 bases outside the gene matches. The CDR3 covers 17 residues. The V gene's germline CDR1 is MGHRA and CDR2 YSYEKL. CDR3 nucleotides: TGCGCCAGCAGCCAAGACCCACCTTGGACAGGGAGAAGTGAGCAGTTCTTC. It translates to CASSQDPPWTGRSEQFF.

Only a few counts were recorded for this clone. The chain has TRBV6-5 and TRBJ1-4, with D unresolved. CDR1 is MNHEY, CDR2 SVGAGI, per germline. Deletions cut 0 bases from V and 3 bases from J, with 11 bases between. The CDR3 totals 16 residues. CDR3 protein: CASSYSLGMANEKLFF. The CDR3 coding sequence is TGTGCCAGCAGTTACTCATTGGGTATGGCTAATGAAAAACTGTTTTTT.

This rearrangement joins TRBV9 to TRBJ2-1; the D gene is possibly TRBD1 (5 bases). Trimming took 0 bases from V and 4 from J, leaving 14 bases between them. Germline V CDR1 and CDR2: SGDLS, YYNGEE. CDR3 size: 16 residues. In DNA form, the CDR3 reads TGTGCCAGCAGCGTAGAACCGACAGCTGAATACAATGAGCAGTTCTTC. Its protein product is CASSVEPTAEYNEQFF.

This sequence joins TRBV3-1 (or the pseudogene TRBV3-2) and TRBJ2-5; D not certain. The CDR3 is made up of 15 amino acids. CDR1 LGHDT and CDR2 YNNKEL come from the germline V gene (reference sequence). V lost 1 base to trimming and J lost 1 base, with 10 bases between them. CDR3 protein: CASSQGLGVQETQYF. The CDR3 coding sequence is TGTGCCAGCAGCCAAGGCCTAGGAGTCCAAGAGACCCAGTACTTC.

This chain connects TRBV7-3 to TRBJ2-1; D is unresolved. Trimming stripped 0 bases from V and 5 bases from J, with 8 bases between. The CDR3 loop spans 14 amino acids. Germline lookup yields CDR1 SGHTA and CDR2 FQGTGA. CDR3 residues: CASSLTGQNNEQFF. CDR3 nucleotide sequence: TGTGCCAGCAGCTTAACGGGTCAAAACAATGAGCAGTTCTTC.

The V call is TRBV4-1, the J call TRBJ2-7; 7 nucleotides match TRBD1. After removal of 4 bases from V and 2 bases from J, the junction contained 5 bases not matched to a gene. Germline assignment: CDR1 MGHRA and CDR2 YSYEKL. The CDR3 consists of 14 residues. CDR3 protein: CASSLGQEAYEQYF. CDR3 sequence (DNA): TGCGCCAGCAGCCTCGGACAGGAAGCCTACGAGCAGTACTTC.

The rearrangement joins TRBV4-1 to TRBJ1-6; 9 bases fit TRBD1. Germline V gene lookup returns CDR1 MGHRA and CDR2 YSYEKL. The junction had 11 bases not matched to a gene; V was cut back by 0 bases and J by 5 bases. The CDR3 runs 19 residues. CDR3 sequence: CASSQDYYRDRVNNSPLHF. In DNA, the CDR3 is TGCGCCAGCAGCCAAGATTATTATCGGGACAGGGTTAATAATTCACCCCTCCACTTT.

The J gene is TRBJ2-1, the V gene TRBV5-1; D remains ambiguous. This CDR3 region has 13 residues. Germline lookup yields CDR1 SGHRS and CDR2 YFSETQ. The V end was cut by 1 base, the J end by 5 bases, with 7 bases between. As DNA, the CDR3 is TGCGCCAGCAGCTTGCCCAGTAACAATGAGCAGTTCTTC. It yields the protein CASSLPSNNEQFF.

This rearrangement joins TRBV5-1 to TRBJ1-6; 9 nucleotides match TRBD1. J gave up 8 bases and V 2 bases, and 5 bases lay outside the gene matches. From germline, CDR1 is SGHRS and CDR2 YFSETQ. CDR3 length: 15 residues. The CDR3 sequence: CASSFTGGRDSPLHF. In DNA, the CDR3 is TGCGCCAGCAGCTTTACAGGGGGCCGTGATTCACCCCTCCACTTT.

CDR3 coding DNA: TGTGCCAGCAGTTTACGAGGGAGCAATCAGCCCCAGCATTTT. Translation gives CASSLRGSNQPQHF. The chain uses TRBV28 and TRBJ1-5; D gene ambiguous. CDR1 is MDHEN, CDR2 SYDVKM, per germline. V gave up 2 bases and J gave up 1 base, with 6 bases separating them. The length of the CDR3 is 14 residues.

This chain links TRBV27 with TRBJ1-5; possibly TRBD1 for D (6 bases). Germline-derived CDR1 and CDR2 are MNHEY and SMNVEV (reference sequence). The V end was cut by 10 bases, the J end by 4 bases, with 17 bases between. This CDR3 comprises 14 residues. The CDR3 DNA reads as TGTGCCATCAACCGGGACACCCTAAATCAGCCCCAGCATTTT. Protein product: CAINRDTLNQPQHF.

This clone was detected only once. This sequence joins TRBV5-1 and TRBJ1-2, with 8 bases that match TRBD1. V shed 4 bases, J shed 4 bases, and the junction held 6 bases outside the gene matches. The CDR3 has 14 residues. Germline CDR1 SGHRS, CDR2 YFSETQ. The CDR3 reads CASSPSGTGYGYTF. In DNA form, the CDR3 reads TGCGCCAGCAGCCCCTCCGGGACAGGCTATGGCTACACCTTC.

This clone has a single count. The chain combines TRBV5-6 with TRBJ1-5; a possible D gene is TRBD1 (6 bases). The CDR3 is 18 residues long. Germline-derived CDR1 and CDR2 are SGHDT and YYEEEE. V lost 0 bases and J 7 bases, leaving 23 bases between the germline ends. In DNA form, the CDR3 reads TGTGCCAGCAGCTTGGGCTCGCTGACGGGGGGCGCTGGGCAGCCCCAGCATTTT. It codes for CASSLGSLTGGAGQPQHF.

This clone was counted once. This rearrangement joins TRBV4-1 to TRBJ2-3; D is perhaps TRBD1 (5 bases). V shed 1 base and J shed 1 base, with 12 bases lying between them. The germline V gene encodes CDR1 MGHRA and CDR2 YSYEKL. This CDR3 region has 16 residues. The chain's CDR3 is CASSQGATGGTDTQYF. CDR3 DNA: TGCGCCAGCAGCCAAGGGGCTACAGGCGGCACAGATACGCAGTATTTT.

This chain uses TRBV28 with TRBJ2-1; 12 bases are shared with TRBD2. The CDR3 consists of 16 residues. The germline V gene has CDR1 MDHEN and CDR2 SYDVKM. J gave up 8 bases and V 2 bases, and 7 bases lay outside the gene matches. CDR3 sequence (DNA): TGTGCCAGCAGTTTAGGGCGGCTAGCGGGAGGGGATGAGCAGTTCTTC. It yields the protein CASSLGRLAGGDEQFF.

There are a few counts of this clone. The rearrangement uses TRBV11-2 and TRBJ1-6; the D is unclear. The germline CDR1 and CDR2 sequences are SGHAT and FQNNGV. Between the trimmed V and J ends, which lost 4 bases and 9 bases, there was a span of 16 bases. CDR3 length: 15 amino acids. The CDR3: CASSSIPAPGSPLHF. Here the CDR3 DNA reads TGTGCCAGCAGCTCTATACCGGCTCCGGGTTCACCCCTCCACTTT. The whole variable domain, filled in from reference TRBV11-2 and TRBJ1-6, reads EAGVAQSPRYKIIEKRQSVAFWCNPISGHATLYWYQQILGQGPKLLIQFQNNGVVDDSQLPKDRFSAERLKGVDSTLKIQPAKLEDSAVYLCASSSIPAPGSPLHFGNGTRLTVT.

V gene TRBV6-2 or TRBV6-3 combines with J gene TRBJ2-7; no reliable D call. Germline lookup yields CDR1 MNHEY and CDR2 SVGEGT. The CDR3 spans 15 residues. Between the trimmed V and J ends, which lost 3 bases and 0 bases, there was a span of 12 bases. CDR3 amino acids: CASSYIPRSSYEQYF. CDR3 DNA sequence: TGTGCCAGCAGTTATATCCCCCGGAGCTCCTACGAGCAGTACTTC.

The chain links TRBV5-1 to TRBJ2-1; 7 nucleotides line up with TRBD2. The CDR3 extends over 15 amino acids. With V trimmed by 4 bases and J by 0 bases, 4 bases remained unmatched. The V gene's germline CDR1 is SGHRS and CDR2 YFSETQ. DNA of the CDR3: TGCGCCAGCAGCCCCCGGGGGGACTCCTACAATGAGCAGTTCTTC. It specifies CASSPRGDSYNEQFF.